This TCR beta chain was identified during a study of cytotoxic CD8 clonotypes in ibrutinib-treated CLL. For the study at large: The study included eleven to twelve relapsed/refractory and roughly 15 treatment-naive patients; 17 had IGHV unmutated disease.

After removal of 0 bases from V and 5 bases from J, the junction contained 6 bases not matched to a gene. Looked up from germline, CDR1 is MNHNY and CDR2 is SVGAGI (reference sequence). CDR3 length: 16 residues. Produced via immunoSEQ multiplex PCR; TCRdb's table is partial and in-frame only. The sample records some 140,000 clones, less than 95% being singletons. On this clone itself: Its antigen is not known.

Overall study results and limits: At the start, clonality exceeded age-matched healthy donors and followed circulating CD8+ T-cell counts. Public clonotypes showed up rarely, and on treatment they shrank or held steady.

The receptor comes from a human donor with chronic lymphocytic leukemia. The chain is built from TRBV6-6 and TRBJ2-5; the match to TRBD2 covers 10 bases. The input for sequencing was PBMCs, taken after 12 months of ibrutinib treatment. The CDR3 loop is CASSYSPAGGQETQYF. The CDR3 bases are TGTGCCAGCAGTTACTCCCCAGCGGGAGGGCAGGAGACCCAGTACTTC.